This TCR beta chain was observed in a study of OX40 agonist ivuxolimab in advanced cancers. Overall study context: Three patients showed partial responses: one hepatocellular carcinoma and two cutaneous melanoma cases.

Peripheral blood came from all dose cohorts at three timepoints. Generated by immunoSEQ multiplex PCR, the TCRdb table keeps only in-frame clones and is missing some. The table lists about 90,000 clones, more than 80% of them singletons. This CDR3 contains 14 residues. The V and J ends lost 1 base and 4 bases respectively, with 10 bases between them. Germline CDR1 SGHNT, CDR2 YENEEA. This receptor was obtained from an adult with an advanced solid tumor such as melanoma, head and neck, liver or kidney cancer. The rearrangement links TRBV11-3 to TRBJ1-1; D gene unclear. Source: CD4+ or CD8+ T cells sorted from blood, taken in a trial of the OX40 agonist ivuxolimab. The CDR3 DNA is TGTGCCAGCAGCTTAGGGGCTGATGGCACTGAAGCTTTCTTT. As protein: CASSLGADGTEAFF.